Below, one T cell receptor beta chain is given with its context. Its antigen is unidentified. The record originates from a study of radiation and T cells in renal cell carcinoma. Study observations and caveats: From baseline, blood top tumor clonotypes peaked at 2 weeks post-radiation.

The sample's time point: blood 4 weeks post-SBRT, at nephrectomy. Treatment specified: 15 Gy SBRT to primary tumor, nephrectomy 4 weeks later. Nephrectomy followed 15 Gy stereotactic body radiation by 4 weeks. Blood was sampled at baseline, 2 weeks and 4 weeks after SBRT. This renal cell carcinoma was of the clear cell type. The CDR3 totals 15 residues. The V gene's germline CDR1 is MGHRA and CDR2 YSYEKL. The V end lost 1 base, the J end lost 5 bases, and 15 bases lay between the germline ends. This table comes from immunoSEQ multiplex PCR, and its TCRdb copy is limited to in-frame clones, with some not included. The profile shows about 43,000 clones, 70% to 85% of them singletons.

J is TRBJ2-7 and V is TRBV4-1; D possibly corresponds to TRBD1 (5 bases). The sample was blood, taken from a patient whose treatment included radiotherapy and nephrectomy. This sequence was found in a woman between 65 and 79 years old with renal cell carcinoma. CDR3 sequence (DNA): TGCGCCAGCAGCCAAGCGCAGGGCCCCCTCAACGAGCAGTACTTC. As protein: CASSQAQGPLNEQYF.